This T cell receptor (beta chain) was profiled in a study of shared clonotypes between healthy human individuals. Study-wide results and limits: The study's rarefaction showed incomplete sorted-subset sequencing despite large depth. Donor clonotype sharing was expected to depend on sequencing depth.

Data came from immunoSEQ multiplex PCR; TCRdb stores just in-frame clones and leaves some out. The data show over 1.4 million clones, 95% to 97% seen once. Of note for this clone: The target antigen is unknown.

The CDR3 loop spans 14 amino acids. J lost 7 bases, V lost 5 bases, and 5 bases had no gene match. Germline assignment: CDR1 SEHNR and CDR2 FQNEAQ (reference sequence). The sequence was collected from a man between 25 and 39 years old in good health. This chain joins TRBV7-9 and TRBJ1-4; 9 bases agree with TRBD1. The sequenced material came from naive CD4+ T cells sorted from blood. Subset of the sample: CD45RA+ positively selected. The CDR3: CASSPGTGSEKLFF. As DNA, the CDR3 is TGTGCCAGCAGCCCCGGGACAGGGAGTGAAAAACTGTTTTTT.